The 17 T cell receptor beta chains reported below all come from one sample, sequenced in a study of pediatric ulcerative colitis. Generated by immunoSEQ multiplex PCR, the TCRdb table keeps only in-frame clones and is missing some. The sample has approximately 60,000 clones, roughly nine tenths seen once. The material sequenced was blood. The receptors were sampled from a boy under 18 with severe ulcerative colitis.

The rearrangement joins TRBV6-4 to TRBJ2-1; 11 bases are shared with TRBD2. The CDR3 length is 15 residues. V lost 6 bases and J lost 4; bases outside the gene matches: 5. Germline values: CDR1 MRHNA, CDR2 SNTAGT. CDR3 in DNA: TGTGCCAGCAGCTTACTAGCGGGAGAATACAATGAGCAGTTCTTC. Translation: CASSLLAGEYNEQFF.

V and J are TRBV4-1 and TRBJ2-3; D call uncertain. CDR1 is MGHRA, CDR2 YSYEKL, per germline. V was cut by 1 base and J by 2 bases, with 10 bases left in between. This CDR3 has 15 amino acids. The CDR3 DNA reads TGCGCCAGCAGCCAAGTCCCCGCCAACACAGATACGCAGTATTTT. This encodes CASSQVPANTDTQYF.

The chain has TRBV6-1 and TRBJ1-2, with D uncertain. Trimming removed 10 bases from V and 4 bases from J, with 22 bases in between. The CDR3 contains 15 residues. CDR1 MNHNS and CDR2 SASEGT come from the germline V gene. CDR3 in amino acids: CAIETRQRFLYGYTF. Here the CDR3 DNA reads TGTGCCATCGAGACACGACAACGATTTCTCTATGGCTACACCTTC.

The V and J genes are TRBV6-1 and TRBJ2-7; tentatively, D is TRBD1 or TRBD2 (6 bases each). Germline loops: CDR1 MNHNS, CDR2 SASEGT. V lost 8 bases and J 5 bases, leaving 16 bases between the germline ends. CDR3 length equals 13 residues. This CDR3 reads CASGRGLENEQYF. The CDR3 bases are TGTGCCAGCGGCCGGGGGCTAGAGAACGAGCAGTACTTC.

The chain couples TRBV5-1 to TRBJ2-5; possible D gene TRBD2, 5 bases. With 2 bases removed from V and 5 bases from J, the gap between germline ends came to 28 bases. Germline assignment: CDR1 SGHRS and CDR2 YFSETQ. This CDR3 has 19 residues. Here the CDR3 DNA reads TGCGCCAGCAGCTTTGGACCTGGGGAGAATGGAATTATAACGGAGACCCAGTACTTC. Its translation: CASSFGPGENGIITETQYF.

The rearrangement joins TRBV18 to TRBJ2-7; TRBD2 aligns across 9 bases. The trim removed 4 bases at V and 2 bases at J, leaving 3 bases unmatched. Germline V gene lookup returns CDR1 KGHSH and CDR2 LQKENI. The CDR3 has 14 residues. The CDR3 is CASSLTSGAYEQYF. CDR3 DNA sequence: TGTGCCAGCTCACTGACTAGCGGTGCCTACGAGCAGTACTTC.

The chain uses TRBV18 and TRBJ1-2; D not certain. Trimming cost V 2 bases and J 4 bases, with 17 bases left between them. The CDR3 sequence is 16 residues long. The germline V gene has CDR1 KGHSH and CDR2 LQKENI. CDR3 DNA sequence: TGTGCCAGCTCACCAATTGAGGGCCAAGTAGGCTATGGCTACACCTTC. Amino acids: CASSPIEGQVGYGYTF.

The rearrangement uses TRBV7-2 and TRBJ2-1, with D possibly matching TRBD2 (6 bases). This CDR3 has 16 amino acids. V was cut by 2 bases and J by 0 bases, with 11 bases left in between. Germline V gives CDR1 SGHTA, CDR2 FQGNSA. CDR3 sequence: CASSLQSGFSYNEQFF. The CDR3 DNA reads TGTGCCAGCAGCTTACAGAGCGGGTTCTCCTACAATGAGCAGTTCTTC.

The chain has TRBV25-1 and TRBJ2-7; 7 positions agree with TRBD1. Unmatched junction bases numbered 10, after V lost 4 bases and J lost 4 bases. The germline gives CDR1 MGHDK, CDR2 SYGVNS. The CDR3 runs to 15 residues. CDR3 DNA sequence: TGTGCCAGCAGTGGGAAAAGGGACAGTCCTTACGAGCAGTACTTC. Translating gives CASSGKRDSPYEQYF.

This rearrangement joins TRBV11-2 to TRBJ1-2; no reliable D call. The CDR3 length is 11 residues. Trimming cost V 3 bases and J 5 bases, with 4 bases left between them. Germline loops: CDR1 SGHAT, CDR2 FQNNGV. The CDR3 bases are TGTGCCAGCAGCTTGGGTTATGGCTACACCTTC. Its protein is CASSLGYGYTF.

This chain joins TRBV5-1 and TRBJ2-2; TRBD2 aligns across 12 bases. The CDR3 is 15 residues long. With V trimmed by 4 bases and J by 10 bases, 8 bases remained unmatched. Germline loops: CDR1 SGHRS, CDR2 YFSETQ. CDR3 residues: CASSLTSGSPPELFF. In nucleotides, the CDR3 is TGCGCCAGCAGCCTGACTAGCGGGAGCCCCCCGGAGCTGTTTTTT.

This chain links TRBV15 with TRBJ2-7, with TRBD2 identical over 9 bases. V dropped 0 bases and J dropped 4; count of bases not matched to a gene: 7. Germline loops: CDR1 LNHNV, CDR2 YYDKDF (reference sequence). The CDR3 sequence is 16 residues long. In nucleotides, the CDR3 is TGTGCCACCAGCAGAGATGCTAGCGGGAAAACATACGAGCAGTACTTC. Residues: CATSRDASGKTYEQYF.

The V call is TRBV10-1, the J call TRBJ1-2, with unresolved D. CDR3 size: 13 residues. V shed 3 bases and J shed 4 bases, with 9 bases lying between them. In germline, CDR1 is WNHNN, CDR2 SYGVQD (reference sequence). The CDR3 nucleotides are TGCGCCAGCAGTGACCGGACCGTCTATGGCTACACCTTC. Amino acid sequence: CASSDRTVYGYTF.

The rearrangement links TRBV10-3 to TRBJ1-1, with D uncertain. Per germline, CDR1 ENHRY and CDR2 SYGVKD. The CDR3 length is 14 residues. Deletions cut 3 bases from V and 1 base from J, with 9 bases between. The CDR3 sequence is CAISDGGPNTEAFF. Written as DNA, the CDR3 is TGTGCCATCAGTGATGGAGGGCCGAACACTGAAGCTTTCTTT.

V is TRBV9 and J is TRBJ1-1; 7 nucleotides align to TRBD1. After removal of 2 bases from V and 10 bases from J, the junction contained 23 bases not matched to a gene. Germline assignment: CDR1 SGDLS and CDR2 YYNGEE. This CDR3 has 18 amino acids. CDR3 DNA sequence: TGTGCCAGCAGCGTGGATCAGTGGGACAGTAATTCTCGACCGGGAGCTTTCTTT. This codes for CASSVDQWDSNSRPGAFF. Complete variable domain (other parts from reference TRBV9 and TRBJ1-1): DSGVTQTPKHLITATGQRVTLRCSPRSGDLSVYWYQQSLDQGLQFLIQYYNGEERAKGNILERFSAQQFPDLHSELNLSSLELGDSALYFCASSVDQWDSNSRPGAFFGQGTRLTVV.

CDR3 nucleotide sequence: TGTGCCAGCAGCACCACCCGGGACAGGGGGACCACAGATACGCAGTATTTT. Translated, it gives CASSTTRDRGTTDTQYF. The V gene is TRBV21-1, the J gene TRBJ2-3; the D segment call TRBD1 is taken from the table without a DNA check. TRBV21-1 is tagged as a pseudogene. The CDR3 loop spans 17 amino acids.

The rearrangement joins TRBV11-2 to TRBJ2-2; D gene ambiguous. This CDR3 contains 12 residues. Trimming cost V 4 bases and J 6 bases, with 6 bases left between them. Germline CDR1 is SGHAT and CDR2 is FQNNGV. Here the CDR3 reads CASSWAPGELFF. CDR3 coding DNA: TGTGCCAGCAGCTGGGCCCCCGGGGAGCTGTTTTTT.